This record covers a single T cell receptor (beta chain). Its specificity is unknown. With V trimmed by 2 bases and J by 0 bases, 4 bases remained unmatched. CDR3 length: 17 residues. The germline V gene encodes CDR1 LGHNA and CDR2 YNFKEQ. The method was immunoSEQ multiplex PCR; TCRdb's version includes in-frame clones alone and lacks a portion of them. This table holds hundreds of thousands of clones, approximately 96% found once. This entry is derived from a study of shared clonotypes between healthy human individuals. Study at large: The study drew on two women and three men aged 18 to 49 as donors. Each donor contributed plates that comprised three CD4 naive, three CD4 memory, two CD8 naive and one CD8 memory.

Naive CD8 populations comprised CD45RO-negative cells positively selected for CCR7, excluding terminally differentiated effector memory CD45RA+ cells. Study observations and caveats: Naive CD4 clonotype sharing across a few donors was roughly 5%. In general, naive subsets displayed greater estimated richness than memory subsets did.

The chain employs TRBV4-2 and TRBJ2-2; TRBD1 agrees at 9 bases. The specimen was naive CD8+ T cells sorted from blood. The TCR comes from a woman aged 25 to 45 in good health. CDR3 in amino acids: CASSQPGQGPNTGELFF. The CDR3 DNA reads as TGTGCCAGCAGCCAACCCGGACAGGGGCCGAACACCGGGGAGCTGTTTTTT.